This T cell receptor (beta chain) stems from a study of cytomegalovirus exposure and HLA in healthy donors. Whole-study context: T cells numbering around 190 million yielded some 110 million unique TCR beta sequences in an earlier analysis. Study outcomes and limitations: Roughly uniform sequencing depth across donors was assumed, possibly incorrectly. As a later analysis showed, a missense DCLRE1C variant was linked to trimming of TCR beta V- and J-genes. Cytomegalovirus-associated status was assigned to some 180 TCR beta chains.

Worth noting for this clone: No antigen is known for it.

This CDR3 is 15 amino acids long. Germline V gene sequence: CDR1 SGHRS, CDR2 YFSETQ. Germline trimming cut 4 bases from V and 4 bases from J; bases unmatched to any gene: 8. PCR employed 60 Vbeta and 13 Jbeta primers. This table comes from immunoSEQ multiplex PCR, and its TCRdb copy is limited to in-frame clones, with some not included. The sample gives more than 150,000 clones, over 60% of which show up once; 1.5% to 2% is in the top ten. This clonotype originated in a young man in good health and CMV-seronegative. Material for sequencing was PBMCs. The chain joins TRBV5-1 to TRBJ1-2; 9 positions match TRBD1. The CDR3 DNA is TGCGCCAGCAGCCGCGACAGGGGGTTGAGCTATGGCTACACCTTC. Translating gives CASSRDRGLSYGYTF.